The 14 T cell receptor beta chains reported below all come from one sample, sequenced in a study of response to subunit inactivated influenza vaccine. TCRdb passed the RT-PCR reads through MiXCR, listing each CDR3 protein once. The data hold some 540,000 distinct CDR3 sequences, with roughly 25% observed a single time. The same data also went into a second study, on T cells expressing NK-cell markers. That work states: UMIs accompanied the 5'RACE template switching by which TCR beta cDNA was made.

The material was CD4+ T cells sorted from PBMCs, obtained roughly 12 days after vaccination. All receptors come from a man aged 45-65 years who received an inactivated influenza vaccine.

This clonotype was recorded a few times. The chain uses TRBV6-2 or TRBV6-3 and TRBJ2-5, with a weak D call TRBD2 (5 bases). Trimming shortened V by 5 bases and J by 2 bases, and 12 bases separated the two germline ends. The germline gives CDR1 MNHEY, CDR2 SVGEGT. The CDR3 runs to 14 residues. In nucleotides, the CDR3 is TGTGCCAGCAGTAGCAAGCGGCGGCAAGAGACCCAGTACTTC. This translates into CASSSKRRQETQYF.

V is TRBV5-1 and J is TRBJ1-3, with D unclear. The germline V gene encodes CDR1 SGHRS and CDR2 YFSETQ. Trimming removed 0 bases at V and 3 bases at J, with 10 bases between. The CDR3 length is 15 residues. The CDR3 nucleotides read TGCGCCAGCAGCTTGGCCCTGGGAAGTGGAAACACCATATATTTT. Translating it yields CASSLALGSGNTIYF. Filled out from reference TRBV5-1 and TRBJ1-3, the complete variable domain reads KAGVTQTPRYLIKTRGQQVTLSCSPISGHRSVSWYQQTPGQGLQFLFEYFSETQRNKGNFPGRFSGRQFSNSRSEMNVSTLELGDSALYLCASSLALGSGNTIYFGEGSWLTVV.

The chain couples TRBV20-1 to TRBJ2-1; D gene uncertain. Germline V lookup: CDR1 DFQATT, CDR2 SNEGSKA (reference sequence). V lost 0 bases to trimming and J lost 6 bases, with 6 bases between them. This CDR3 has 12 residues. CDR3: CSARDLVNEQFF. CDR3 DNA sequence: TGCAGTGCTAGAGATCTGGTCAATGAGCAGTTCTTC.

The chain carries TRBV7-6 and TRBJ2-5; D possibly corresponds to TRBD2 (5 bases). V dropped 6 bases and J dropped 5 bases, with 13 bases sitting between them. The CDR3 runs to 13 residues. CDR1 and CDR2 from the germline V gene are SGHVS and FNYEAQ. The CDR3 is CASSSTPGETQYF. CDR3 DNA: TGTGCCAGCAGTTCAACCCCGGGGGAGACCCAGTACTTC.

This clonotype came up a few times. The chain couples TRBV12-3 or TRBV12-4 to TRBJ1-6, with D possibly TRBD1 on 6 matching bases. The CDR3 extends over 14 amino acids. V gave up 6 bases and J gave up 8 bases, with 14 bases separating them. The CDR3 DNA is TGTGCCAGCAGCCCCACAGGGTTCGATTCACCCCTCCACTTT. As protein: CASSPTGFDSPLHF.

A word on this clonotype: A read error may account for a junction end that differs from germline. This chain joins TRBV15 and TRBJ1-2; no definite D call. Germline lookup yields CDR1 LNHNV and CDR2 YYDKDF (reference sequence). The CDR3 loop spans 13 amino acids. CDR3 protein: CATNRANFYGYTF. In DNA form, the CDR3 reads TGTGCCACCAACAGAGCGAATTTCTATGGCTACACCTTC.

This clonotype was detected only a few times. The chain joins TRBV12-3 or TRBV12-4 to TRBJ2-2, with 9 bases lining up with TRBD1. This CDR3 has 15 residues. Losses at the gene ends were 5 bases for V and 5 bases for J; bases not matched to a gene: 6. The CDR3 is CASSGDRGGTGELFF. In DNA form, the CDR3 reads TGTGCCAGCAGTGGTGACAGGGGGGGTACCGGGGAGCTGTTTTTT.

The chain has TRBV20-1 and TRBJ1-1; D unclear. Germline V gene data show CDR1 as DFQATT and CDR2 as SNEGSKA (reference sequence). The CDR3 length is 14 residues. V was pared by 3 bases and J by 1 base, with 12 bases between. DNA for the CDR3: TGCAGTGCTAGTCACCTAATAGGGAACACTGAAGCTTTCTTT. As protein: CSASHLIGNTEAFF.

The V and J genes are TRBV20-1 and TRBJ2-3; TRBD2 agrees at 7 bases. CDR1 is DFQATT and CDR2 is SNEGSKA in the germline V gene (reference sequence). The CDR3 is made up of 15 amino acids. V lost 4 bases and J lost 2; bases outside the gene matches: 9. The CDR3 sequence: CSAKAWDYSTDTQYF. DNA for the CDR3: TGCAGTGCTAAGGCCTGGGACTACTCCACAGATACGCAGTATTTT.

V and J are TRBV5-1 and TRBJ2-7, with 9 bases fitting TRBD1. The CDR3 consists of 14 residues. Germline CDR1 SGHRS, CDR2 YFSETQ. Germline trimming cut 5 bases from V and 4 bases from J; bases unmatched to any gene: 7. The CDR3 DNA is TGCGCCAGCAGAGAACAGGGGGCCTCGTACGAGCAGTACTTC. This translates into CASREQGASYEQYF.

The chain carries TRBV25-1 and TRBJ1-1; D is unresolved. The CDR3 loop spans 13 amino acids. Trimming took 7 bases from V and 1 from J, leaving 10 bases between them. In germline, CDR1 is MGHDK, CDR2 SYGVNS. CDR3 sequence reads: CASKAITNTEAFF. CDR3 in DNA: TGTGCCAGCAAGGCGATCACGAACACTGAAGCTTTCTTT.

The genes are TRBV5-5 and TRBJ2-4; D is unclear. CDR1 and CDR2 (germline): SGHKS, YYEKEE (reference sequence). The length of the CDR3 is 12 residues. V was trimmed by 4 bases and J by 12 bases, leaving 14 bases between them. CDR3 in DNA: TGTGCCAGCAGCCGCCCGGGCCCCTCTCAGTACTTC. Its translation is CASSRPGPSQYF.

The CDR3 loop is CASSLAMTGSDTQYF. The CDR3 nucleotides are TGCGCCAGCAGCTTGGCCATGACAGGGTCAGATACGCAGTATTTT. The chain combines TRBV5-1 with TRBJ2-3; the match to TRBD1 covers 7 bases. Germline trimming cut 0 bases from V and 4 bases from J; bases unmatched to any gene: 5. CDR3 length equals 15 residues. Germline CDR1 reads SGHRS; CDR2 reads YFSETQ.

This sequence joins TRBV20-1 and TRBJ2-1, with 14 nucleotides matching TRBD2. J lost 4 bases, V lost 5 bases, and 4 bases had no gene match. Germline-derived CDR1 and CDR2 are DFQATT and SNEGSKA (reference sequence). The CDR3 loop spans 15 amino acids. CDR3 protein: CSAPRLAGGYNEQFF. CDR3 nucleotides: TGCAGTGCTCCCCGACTAGCGGGGGGGTACAATGAGCAGTTCTTC.